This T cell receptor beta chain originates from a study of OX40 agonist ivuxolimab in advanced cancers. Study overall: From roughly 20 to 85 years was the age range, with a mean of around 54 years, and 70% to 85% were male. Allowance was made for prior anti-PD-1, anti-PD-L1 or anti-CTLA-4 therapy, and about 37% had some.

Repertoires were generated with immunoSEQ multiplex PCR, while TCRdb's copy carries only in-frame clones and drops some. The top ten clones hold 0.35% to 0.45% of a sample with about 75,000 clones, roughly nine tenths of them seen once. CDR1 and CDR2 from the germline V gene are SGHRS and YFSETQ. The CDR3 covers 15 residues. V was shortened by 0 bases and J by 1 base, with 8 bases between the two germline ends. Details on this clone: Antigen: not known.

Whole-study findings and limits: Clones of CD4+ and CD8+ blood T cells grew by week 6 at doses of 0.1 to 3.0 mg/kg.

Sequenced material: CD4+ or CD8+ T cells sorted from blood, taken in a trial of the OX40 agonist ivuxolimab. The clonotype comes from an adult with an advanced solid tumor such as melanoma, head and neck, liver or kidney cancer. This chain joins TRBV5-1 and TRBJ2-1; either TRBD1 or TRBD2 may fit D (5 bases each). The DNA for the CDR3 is TGCGCCAGCAGCTTGGATGGGGGATCCTACAATGAGCAGTTCTTC. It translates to CASSLDGGSYNEQFF.